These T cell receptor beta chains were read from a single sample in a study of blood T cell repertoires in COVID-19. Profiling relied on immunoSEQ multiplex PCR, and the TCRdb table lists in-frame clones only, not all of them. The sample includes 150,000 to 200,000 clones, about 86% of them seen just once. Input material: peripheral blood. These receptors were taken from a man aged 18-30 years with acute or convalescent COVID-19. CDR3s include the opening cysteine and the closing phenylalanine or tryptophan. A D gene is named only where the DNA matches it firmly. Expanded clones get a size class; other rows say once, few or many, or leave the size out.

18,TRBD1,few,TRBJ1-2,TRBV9,TGTGCCAGCAGCGTAGATTCCAGGGGGCTAGTACTAAACTATGGCTACACCTTC,CASSVDSRGLVLNYGYTF
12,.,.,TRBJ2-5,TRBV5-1,TGCGCCAGCAGCTTGGGTAGGGACTCCCAGTACTTC,CASSLGRDSQYF
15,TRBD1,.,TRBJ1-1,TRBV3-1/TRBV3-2,TGTGCCAGCAGCTTCCGGGACAGGGGTCGCACTGAAGCTTTCTTT,CASSFRDRGRTEAFF
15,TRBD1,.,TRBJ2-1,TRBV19,TGTGCCAGTAGTATTTCAGGACAGGGTTCTGGTGAGCAGTTCTTC,CASSISGQGSGEQFF
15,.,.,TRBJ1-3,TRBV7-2,TGTGCCAGCAGCTTGGCCCGGACTGCTGGAAACACCATATATTTT,CASSLARTAGNTIYF
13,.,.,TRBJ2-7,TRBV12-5,TGTGCTAGTGGTTTTGACAGCCGTTACGAGCAGTACTTC,CASGFDSRYEQYF
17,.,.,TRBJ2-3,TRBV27,TGTGCCAGCAGTCCTAAGAGGGGGGGGCGCGGGACAGATACGCAGTATTTT,CASSPKRGGRGTDTQYF
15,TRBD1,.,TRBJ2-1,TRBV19,TGTGCCAGTAGTATAACAGGACAGGGTGGGAATGAGCAGTTCTTC,CASSITGQGGNEQFF
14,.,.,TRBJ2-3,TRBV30,TGTGCCTGTAGCGCCGGGCTAGCAACAGATACGCAGTATTTT,CACSAGLATDTQYF
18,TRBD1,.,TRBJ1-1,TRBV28,TGTGCCAGCAGTACAACCGGGACAGGCCTTCAAGGGGACACTGAAGCTTTCTTT,CASSTTGTGLQGDTEAFF
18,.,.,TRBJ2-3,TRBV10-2,TGCGCCAGCAGTGTCACCTCCGGGGGGCAGGGGCTCACAGATACGCAGTATTTT,CASSVTSGGQGLTDTQYF
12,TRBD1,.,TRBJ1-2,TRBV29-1,TGCAGCGCTGACAGGGGGAGGTATGGCTACACCTTC,CSADRGRYGYTF
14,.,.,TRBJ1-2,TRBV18,TGTGCCAGCTCACCATCGGACGGGGGCTATGGCTACACCTTC,CASSPSDGGYGYTF
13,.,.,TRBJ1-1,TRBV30,TGTGCCTGGGGAAGACAGAAAAACACTGAAGCTTTCTTT,CAWGRQKNTEAFF
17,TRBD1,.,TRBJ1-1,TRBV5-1,TGCGCCAGCAGCTTGGGTGGGACAGGGGCTTTGAACACTGAAGCTTTCTTT,CASSLGGTGALNTEAFF
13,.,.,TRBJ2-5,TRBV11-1,TGTGCCAGCAGCTCACAGGGTCGGGAGACCCAGTACTTC,CASSSQGRETQYF
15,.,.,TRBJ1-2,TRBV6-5,TGTGCCAGCAGTCCCCCGGGACACAAATTCTATGGCTACACCTTC,CASSPPGHKFYGYTF
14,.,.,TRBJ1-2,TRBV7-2,TGTGCCAGCAGCCCCCAGGCAGGGAATCTTGGCTACACCTTC,CASSPQAGNLGYTF
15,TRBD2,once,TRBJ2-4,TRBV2,TGTGCCAGCAATGGCGGGGGGGCCTCCAAAAACATTCAGTACTTC,CASNGGGASKNIQYF
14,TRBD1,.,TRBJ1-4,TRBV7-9,TGTGCCAGCAGATCCCCGGGACAGAGTGAAAAACTGTTTTTT,CASRSPGQSEKLFF
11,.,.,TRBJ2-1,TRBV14,TGTGCCAGCAGCCTATTTAATGAGCAGTTCTTC,CASSLFNEQFF
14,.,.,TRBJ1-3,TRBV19,TGTGCCAGTAGTAGATCAGGATCTGGAAACACCATATATTTT,CASSRSGSGNTIYF
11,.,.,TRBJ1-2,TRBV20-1,TGCAGTGCTAGAACCCAGGGTGGCTACACCTTC,CSARTQGGYTF
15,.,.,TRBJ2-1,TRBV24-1,TGTGCCACCAGTGAGGGGCCGGGGGCCTACAATGAGCAGTTCTTC,CATSEGPGAYNEQFF
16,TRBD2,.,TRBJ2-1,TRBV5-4,TGTGCCAGCAGCTTGTATTCTAGCGGGGGGGCCAGGGAGCAGTTCTTC,CASSLYSSGGAREQFF
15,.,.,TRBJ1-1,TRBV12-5,TGTGCTAGTGGTCCCGGATGGCTACTAAACACTGAAGCTTTCTTT,CASGPGWLLNTEAFF